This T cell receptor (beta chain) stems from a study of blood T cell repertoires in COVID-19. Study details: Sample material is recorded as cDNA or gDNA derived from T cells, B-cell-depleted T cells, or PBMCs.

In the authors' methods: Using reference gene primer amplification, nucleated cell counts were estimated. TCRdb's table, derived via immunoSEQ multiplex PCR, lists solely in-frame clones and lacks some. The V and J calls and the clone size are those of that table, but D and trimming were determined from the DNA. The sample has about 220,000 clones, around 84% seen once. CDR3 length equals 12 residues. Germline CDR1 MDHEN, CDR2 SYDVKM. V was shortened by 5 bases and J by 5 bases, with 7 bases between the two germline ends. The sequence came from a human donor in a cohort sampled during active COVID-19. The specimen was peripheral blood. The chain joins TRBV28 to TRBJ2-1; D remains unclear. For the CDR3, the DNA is TGTGCCAGCAGTCCCCCGGACAATGAGCAGTTCTTC. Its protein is CASSPPDNEQFF. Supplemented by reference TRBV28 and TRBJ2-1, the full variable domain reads DVKVTQSSRYLVKRTGEKVFLECVQDMDHENMFWYRQDPGLGLRLIYFSYDVKMKEKGDIPEGYSVSREKKERFSLILESASTNQTSMYLCASSPPDNEQFFGPGTRLTVL.